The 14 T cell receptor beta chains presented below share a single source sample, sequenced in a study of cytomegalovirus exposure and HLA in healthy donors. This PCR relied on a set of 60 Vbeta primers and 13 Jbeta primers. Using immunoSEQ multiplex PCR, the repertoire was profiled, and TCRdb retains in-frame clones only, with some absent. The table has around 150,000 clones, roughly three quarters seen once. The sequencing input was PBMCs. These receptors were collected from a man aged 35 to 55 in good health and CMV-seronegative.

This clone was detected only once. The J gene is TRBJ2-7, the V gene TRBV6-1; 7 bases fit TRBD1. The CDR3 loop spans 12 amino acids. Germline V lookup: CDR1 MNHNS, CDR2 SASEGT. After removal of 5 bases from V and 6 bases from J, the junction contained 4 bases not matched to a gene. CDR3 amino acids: CASSLTGVEQYF. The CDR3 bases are TGTGCCAGCAGTTTAACAGGGGTCGAGCAGTACTTC.

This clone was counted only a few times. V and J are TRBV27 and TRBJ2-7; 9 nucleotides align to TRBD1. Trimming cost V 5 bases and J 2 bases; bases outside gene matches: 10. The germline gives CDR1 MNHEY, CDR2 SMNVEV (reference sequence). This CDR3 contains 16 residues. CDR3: CASSRAGQGIPYEQYF. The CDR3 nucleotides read TGTGCCAGCAGTCGAGCGGGACAGGGCATTCCCTACGAGCAGTACTTC.

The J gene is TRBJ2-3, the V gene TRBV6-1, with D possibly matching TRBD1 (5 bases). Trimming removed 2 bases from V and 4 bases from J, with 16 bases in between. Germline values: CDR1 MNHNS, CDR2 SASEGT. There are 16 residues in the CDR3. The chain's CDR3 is CASSERGRTPADTQYF. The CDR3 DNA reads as TGTGCCAGCAGTGAAAGGGGCAGGACCCCCGCAGATACGCAGTATTTT.

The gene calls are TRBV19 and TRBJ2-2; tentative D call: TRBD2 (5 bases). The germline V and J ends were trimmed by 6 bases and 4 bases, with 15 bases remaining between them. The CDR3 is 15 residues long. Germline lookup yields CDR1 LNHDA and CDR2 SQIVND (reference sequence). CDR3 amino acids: CASSTKRRGTGELFF. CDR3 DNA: TGTGCCAGTAGCACTAAGCGGCGAGGCACCGGGGAGCTGTTTTTT.

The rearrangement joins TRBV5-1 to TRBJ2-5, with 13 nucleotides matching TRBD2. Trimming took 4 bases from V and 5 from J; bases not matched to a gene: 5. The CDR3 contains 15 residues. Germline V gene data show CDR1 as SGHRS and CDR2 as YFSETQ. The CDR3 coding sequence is TGCGCCAGCAGCCCCGGGACTAGCGGGGTGGAGACCCAGTACTTC. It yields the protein CASSPGTSGVETQYF.

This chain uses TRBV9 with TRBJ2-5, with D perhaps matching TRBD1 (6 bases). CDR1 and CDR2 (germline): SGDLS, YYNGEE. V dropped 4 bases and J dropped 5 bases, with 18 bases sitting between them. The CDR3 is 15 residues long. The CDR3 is CASSLEEGHRETQYF. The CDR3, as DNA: TGTGCCAGCAGCCTAGAAGAGGGACATCGGGAGACCCAGTACTTC.

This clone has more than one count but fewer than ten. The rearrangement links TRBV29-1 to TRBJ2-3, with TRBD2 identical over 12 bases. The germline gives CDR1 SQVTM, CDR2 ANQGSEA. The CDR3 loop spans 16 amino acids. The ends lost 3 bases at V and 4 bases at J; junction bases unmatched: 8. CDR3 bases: TGCAGCGTTGAGCGTGTAGCTAGCGGGAGGGCAGATACGCAGTATTTT. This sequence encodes CSVERVASGRADTQYF.

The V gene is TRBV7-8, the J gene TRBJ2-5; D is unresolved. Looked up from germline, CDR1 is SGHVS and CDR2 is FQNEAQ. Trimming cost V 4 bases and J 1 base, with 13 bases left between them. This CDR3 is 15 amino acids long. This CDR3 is CASSSTPNSQETQYF. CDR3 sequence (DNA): TGTGCCAGCAGCTCTACACCCAACAGCCAAGAGACCCAGTACTTC.

The CDR3 region has the DNA TGTGCCAGCAGCTTAGGGGGACAGGGGAACGAGCAGTACTTC. Its protein is CASSLGGQGNEQYF. The gene calls are TRBV7-2 and TRBJ2-5; the match to TRBD1 covers 10 bases. The J call is doubtful: the DNA matches TRBJ2-7 better. Germline V lookup: CDR1 SGHTA, CDR2 FQGNSA. The CDR3 contains 14 residues.

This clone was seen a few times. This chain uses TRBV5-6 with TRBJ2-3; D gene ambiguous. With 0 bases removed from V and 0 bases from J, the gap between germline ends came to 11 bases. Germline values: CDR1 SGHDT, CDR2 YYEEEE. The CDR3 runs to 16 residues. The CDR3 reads CASSLASATSTDTQYF. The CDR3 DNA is TGTGCCAGCAGCTTGGCTTCCGCGACTAGCACAGATACGCAGTATTTT.

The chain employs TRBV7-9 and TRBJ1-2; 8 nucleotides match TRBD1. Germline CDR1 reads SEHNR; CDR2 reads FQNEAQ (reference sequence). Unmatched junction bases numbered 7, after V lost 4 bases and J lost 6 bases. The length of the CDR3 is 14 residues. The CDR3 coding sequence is TGTGCCAGCAGCTCCTTCCAGGGGGCCCATGGCTACACCTTC. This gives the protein CASSSFQGAHGYTF.

CDR3 coding DNA: TGTGCCAGCAGCTTGGAACAGTATAATTCACCCCTCCACTTT. Amino acid sequence: CASSLEQYNSPLHF. The chain employs TRBV7-9 and TRBJ1-6; no reliable D call. The germline CDR1 and CDR2 sequences are SEHNR and FQNEAQ (reference sequence). With 3 bases removed from V and 4 bases from J, the gap between germline ends came to 7 bases. This CDR3 contains 14 residues.

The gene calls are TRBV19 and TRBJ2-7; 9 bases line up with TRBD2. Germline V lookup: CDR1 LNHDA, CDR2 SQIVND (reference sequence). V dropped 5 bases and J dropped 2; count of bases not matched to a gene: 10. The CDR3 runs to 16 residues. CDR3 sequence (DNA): TGTGCCAGTAGTCAACCCCCAGCGGGAGGACCCTACGAGCAGTACTTC. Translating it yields CASSQPPAGGPYEQYF.

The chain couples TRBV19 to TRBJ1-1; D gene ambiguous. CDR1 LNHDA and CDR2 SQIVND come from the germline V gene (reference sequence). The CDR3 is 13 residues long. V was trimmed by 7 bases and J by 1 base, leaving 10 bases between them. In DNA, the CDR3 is TGTGCCAGTAATACGGGTGGGAACACTGAAGCTTTCTTT. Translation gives CASNTGGNTEAFF. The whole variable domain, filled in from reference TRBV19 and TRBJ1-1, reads DGGITQSPKYLFRKEGQNVTLSCEQNLNHDAMYWYRQDPGQGLRLIYYSQIVNDFQKGDIAEGYSVSREKKESFPLTVTSAQKNPTAFYLCASNTGGNTEAFFGQGTRLTVV.